A selection of T cell receptor beta chains follows, all from one sample in a study of cytomegalovirus exposure and HLA in healthy donors. Profiling relied on immunoSEQ multiplex PCR, and the TCRdb table lists in-frame clones only, not all of them. Of tens of thousands of clones in the sample, 83% are singletons; the top ten hold 3.5% to 5%. Sequences were obtained from PBMCs. Every receptor here comes from a man in his thirties or forties in good health and CMV-seronegative. The CDR3 runs from the conserved cysteine through the conserved F or W. D genes are given only for firm matches. A row's size may be missing; if present it is once, few, many or a size class.

clone size: -
D gene: -
V gene: TRBV5-1
J gene: TRBJ2-3
CDR3 protein: CASSLRSGTDTQYF
CDR3 DNA: TGCGCCAGCAGCTTACGGTCCGGCACAGATACGCAGTATTTT

clone size: -
D gene: -
V gene: TRBV18
J gene: TRBJ2-7
CDR3 protein: CASSPQTDTYEQYF
CDR3 DNA: TGTGCCAGCTCACCTCAGACCGACACCTACGAGCAGTACTTC

clone size: -
D gene: -
V gene: TRBV28
J gene: TRBJ2-7
CDR3 protein: CASTHGGRSAGEQYF
CDR3 DNA: TGTGCCAGCACCCACGGTGGGAGGTCGGCGGGGGAGCAGTACTTC

clone size: -
D gene: TRBD1
V gene: TRBV4-1
J gene: TRBJ1-6
CDR3 protein: CASSQGNRDRNSPLHF
CDR3 DNA: TGCGCCAGCAGCCAAGGGAACCGGGACAGAAATTCACCCCTCCACTTT

clone size: -
D gene: TRBD2
V gene: TRBV5-1
J gene: TRBJ2-7
CDR3 protein: CASSLGGSTLYEQYF
CDR3 DNA: TGCGCCAGCAGCTTAGGCGGGAGTACCTTATACGAGCAGTACTTC

clone size: -
D gene: -
V gene: TRBV7-6
J gene: TRBJ2-1
CDR3 protein: CASSDPRGRNEQFF
CDR3 DNA: TGTGCCAGCAGTGATCCCAGGGGGAGGAATGAGCAGTTCTTC

clone size: -
D gene: TRBD1
V gene: TRBV2
J gene: TRBJ2-2
CDR3 protein: CASRSTGAENTGELFF
CDR3 DNA: TGTGCCAGCAGGTCGACAGGGGCGGAGAACACCGGGGAGCTGTTTTTT

clone size: -
D gene: -
V gene: TRBV7-9
J gene: TRBJ2-1
CDR3 protein: CSSRLQPVGSVGYNEQFF
CDR3 DNA: TGTTCCAGCAGACTTCAGCCAGTGGGGAGCGTAGGCTACAATGAGCAGTTCTTC

clone size: -
D gene: TRBD2
V gene: TRBV7-8
J gene: TRBJ2-3
CDR3 protein: CASSPGTRASTDTQYF
CDR3 DNA: TGTGCCAGCAGCCCCGGGACTAGGGCTAGCACAGATACGCAGTATTTT

clone size: -
D gene: -
V gene: TRBV29-1
J gene: TRBJ2-1
CDR3 protein: CSIIGVQSSYNEQFF
CDR3 DNA: TGCAGCATTATAGGGGTCCAAAGCTCCTACAATGAGCAGTTCTTC

clone size: once
D gene: -
V gene: TRBV18
J gene: TRBJ2-3
CDR3 protein: CASSPRGLSTDTQYF
CDR3 DNA: TGTGCCAGCTCCCCCCGAGGGCTGAGCACAGATACGCAGTATTTT

clone size: -
D gene: TRBD1
V gene: TRBV11-1
J gene: TRBJ2-1
CDR3 protein: CASSPGQGGSNEQFF
CDR3 DNA: TGTGCCAGCAGCCCGGGACAGGGGGGTTCCAATGAGCAGTTCTTC

clone size: -
D gene: TRBD1
V gene: TRBV29-1
J gene: TRBJ2-5
CDR3 protein: CSVPTGGQETQYF
CDR3 DNA: TGCAGCGTCCCGACAGGGGGCCAGGAGACCCAGTACTTC

clone size: -
D gene: TRBD1
V gene: TRBV5-4
J gene: TRBJ2-3
CDR3 protein: CASSPRQGADTQYF
CDR3 DNA: TGTGCCAGCAGCCCCCGACAGGGTGCAGATACGCAGTATTTT

clone size: -
D gene: -
V gene: TRBV5-4
J gene: TRBJ2-7
CDR3 protein: CASSFSGQIYEQYF
CDR3 DNA: TGTGCCAGCAGCTTTTCCGGACAAATATACGAGCAGTACTTC

clone size: -
D gene: -
V gene: TRBV9
J gene: TRBJ1-5
CDR3 protein: CASSVGRGNQPQHF
CDR3 DNA: TGTGCCAGCAGCGTAGGGAGGGGCAATCAGCCCCAGCATTTT

clone size: -
D gene: -
V gene: TRBV7-9
J gene: TRBJ2-3
CDR3 protein: CASSLSGPDTQYF
CDR3 DNA: TGTGCCAGCAGCTTAAGTGGCCCAGATACGCAGTATTTT

clone size: -
D gene: -
V gene: TRBV12-5
J gene: TRBJ1-2
CDR3 protein: CASGNSGVPWEGYTF
CDR3 DNA: TGTGCTAGTGGCAATTCAGGGGTCCCTTGGGAGGGCTACACCTTC

clone size: -
D gene: -
V gene: TRBV7-2
J gene: TRBJ2-7
CDR3 protein: CASSLDRNYEQYF
CDR3 DNA: TGTGCCAGCAGCTTAGACAGGAACTACGAGCAGTACTTC

clone size: -
D gene: TRBD2
V gene: TRBV4-3
J gene: TRBJ2-2
CDR3 protein: CASSQESAGGMGGELFF
CDR3 DNA: TGCGCCAGCAGCCAAGAATCAGCGGGGGGGATGGGCGGGGAGCTGTTTTTT

clone size: -
D gene: TRBD2
V gene: TRBV25-1
J gene: TRBJ2-1
CDR3 protein: CASSEWVSGGTNEQFF
CDR3 DNA: TGTGCCAGCAGTGAATGGGTTAGCGGGGGGACTAATGAGCAGTTCTTC

clone size: -
D gene: TRBD1
V gene: TRBV7-8
J gene: TRBJ1-1
CDR3 protein: CASSPRGTGSLNTEAFF
CDR3 DNA: TGTGCCAGCAGCCCTCGAGGGACAGGGTCATTGAACACTGAAGCTTTCTTT

clone size: -
D gene: -
V gene: TRBV7-6
J gene: TRBJ1-1
CDR3 protein: CASSFRDGTEAFF
CDR3 DNA: TGTGCCAGCAGTTTCAGGGATGGTACTGAAGCTTTCTTT

clone size: -
D gene: TRBD2
V gene: TRBV7-2
J gene: TRBJ2-3
CDR3 protein: CASSLDGTRGDTQYF
CDR3 DNA: TGTGCCAGCAGCTTAGACGGGACTAGGGGAGATACGCAGTATTTT

clone size: -
D gene: TRBD1
V gene: TRBV10-3
J gene: TRBJ1-2
CDR3 protein: CAISPGQVNYGYTF
CDR3 DNA: TGTGCCATCTCCCCCGGACAGGTTAACTATGGCTACACCTTC

clone size: -
D gene: TRBD2
V gene: TRBV18
J gene: TRBJ2-5
CDR3 protein: CASSPPPSGSRETQYF
CDR3 DNA: TGTGCCAGCTCACCACCTCCTAGCGGGAGCCGCGAGACCCAGTACTTC

clone size: -
D gene: -
V gene: TRBV27
J gene: TRBJ1-6
CDR3 protein: CASTPRRQDNSPLHF
CDR3 DNA: TGTGCCAGCACCCCGCGAAGGCAGGATAATTCACCCCTCCACTTT

clone size: once
D gene: TRBD1
V gene: TRBV5-1
J gene: TRBJ2-5
CDR3 protein: CASSLEGQGRETQYF
CDR3 DNA: TGCGCCAGCAGCCTGGAAGGACAGGGACGAGAGACCCAGTACTTC

clone size: -
D gene: -
V gene: TRBV5-1
J gene: TRBJ1-5
CDR3 protein: CASSPEQGQPQHF
CDR3 DNA: TGCGCCAGCAGCCCAGAACAGGGCCAGCCCCAGCATTTT

clone size: -
D gene: -
V gene: TRBV7-2
J gene: TRBJ1-4
CDR3 protein: CASSFSGGGEKLFF
CDR3 DNA: TGTGCCAGCAGCTTTTCAGGTGGAGGTGAAAAACTGTTTTTT

clone size: -
D gene: -
V gene: TRBV5-1
J gene: TRBJ2-7
CDR3 protein: CASRQTFRDSYEQYF
CDR3 DNA: TGCGCCAGCAGGCAAACCTTCAGGGACTCCTACGAGCAGTACTTC

clone size: -
D gene: TRBD1
V gene: TRBV7-9
J gene: TRBJ1-2
CDR3 protein: CSSSPRDSLRYGYTF
CDR3 DNA: TGTTCCAGCAGCCCCCGGGACAGTTTGAGGTATGGCTACACCTTC

clone size: few
D gene: -
V gene: TRBV5-6
J gene: TRBJ2-7
CDR3 protein: CASSLKGLILTYEQYF
CDR3 DNA: TGTGCCAGCAGCTTAAAGGGACTGATATTAACCTACGAGCAGTACTTC

clone size: -
D gene: TRBD2
V gene: TRBV6-4
J gene: TRBJ2-2
CDR3 protein: CASSADSGTYTGELFF
CDR3 DNA: TGTGCCAGCAGTGCCGATAGCGGGACGTACACCGGGGAGCTGTTTTTT

clone size: -
D gene: -
V gene: TRBV30
J gene: TRBJ1-5
CDR3 protein: CAYHVVRGASQPQHF
CDR3 DNA: TGTGCCTACCATGTCGTCCGGGGGGCTAGTCAGCCCCAGCATTTT

clone size: few
D gene: TRBD1
V gene: TRBV6-1
J gene: TRBJ1-3
CDR3 protein: CASKPGGGGNTIYF
CDR3 DNA: TGTGCCAGCAAACCAGGGGGCGGTGGAAACACCATATATTTT

clone size: few
D gene: TRBD2
V gene: TRBV5-6
J gene: TRBJ2-7
CDR3 protein: CASSRGLAGAEQYF
CDR3 DNA: TGTGCCAGCAGCAGGGGACTAGCGGGCGCCGAGCAGTACTTC